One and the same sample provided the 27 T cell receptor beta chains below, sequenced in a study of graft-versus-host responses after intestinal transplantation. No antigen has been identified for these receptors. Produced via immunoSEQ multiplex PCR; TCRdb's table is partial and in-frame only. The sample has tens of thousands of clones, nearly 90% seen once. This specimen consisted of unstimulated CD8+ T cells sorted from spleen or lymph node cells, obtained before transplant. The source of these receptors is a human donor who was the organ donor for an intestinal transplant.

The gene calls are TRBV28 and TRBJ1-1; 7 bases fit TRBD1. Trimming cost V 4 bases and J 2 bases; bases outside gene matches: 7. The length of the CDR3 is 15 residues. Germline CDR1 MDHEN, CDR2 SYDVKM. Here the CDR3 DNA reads TGTGCCAGCAGTTCGGACCGGGACAGCAACACTGAAGCTTTCTTT. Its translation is CASSSDRDSNTEAFF.

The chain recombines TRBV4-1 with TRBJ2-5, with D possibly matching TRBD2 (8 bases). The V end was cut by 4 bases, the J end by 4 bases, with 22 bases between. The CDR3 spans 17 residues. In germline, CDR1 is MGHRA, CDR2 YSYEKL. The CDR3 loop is CASSLLPGGGNGETQYF. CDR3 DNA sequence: TGCGCCAGCAGCCTCCTTCCGGGAGGGGGCAATGGAGAGACCCAGTACTTC.

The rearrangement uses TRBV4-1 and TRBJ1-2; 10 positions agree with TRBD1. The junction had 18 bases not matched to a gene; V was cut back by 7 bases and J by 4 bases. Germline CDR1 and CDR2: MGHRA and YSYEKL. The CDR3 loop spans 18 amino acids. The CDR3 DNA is TGCGCCAGCACTACGAAAACTACGACAGGGGGCGCAATCTATGGCTACACCTTC. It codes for CASTTKTTTGGAIYGYTF.

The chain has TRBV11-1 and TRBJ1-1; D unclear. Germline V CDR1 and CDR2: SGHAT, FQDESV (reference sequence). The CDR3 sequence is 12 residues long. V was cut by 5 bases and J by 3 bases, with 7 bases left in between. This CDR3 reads CASSDLDTEAFF. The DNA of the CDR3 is TGTGCCAGCAGCGACTTGGACACTGAAGCTTTCTTT.

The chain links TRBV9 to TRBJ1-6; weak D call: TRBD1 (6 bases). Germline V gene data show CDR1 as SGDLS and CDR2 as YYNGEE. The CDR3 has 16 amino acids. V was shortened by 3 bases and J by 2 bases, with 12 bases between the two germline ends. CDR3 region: CASSEGHRTYNSPLHF. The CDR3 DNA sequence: TGTGCCAGCAGCGAGGGACACCGGACCTATAATTCACCCCTCCACTTT.

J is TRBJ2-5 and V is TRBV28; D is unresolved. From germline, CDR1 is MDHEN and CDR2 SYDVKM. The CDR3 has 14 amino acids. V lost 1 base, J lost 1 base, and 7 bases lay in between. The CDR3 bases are TGTGCCAGCAGTTTATTGAGTATCCAAGAGACCCAGTACTTC. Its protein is CASSLLSIQETQYF.

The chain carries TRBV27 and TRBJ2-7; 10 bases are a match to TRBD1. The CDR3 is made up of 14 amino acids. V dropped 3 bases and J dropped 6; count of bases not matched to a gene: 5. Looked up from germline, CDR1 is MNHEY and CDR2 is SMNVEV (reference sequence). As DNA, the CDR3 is TGTGCCAGCAGTTTGTCGGGACAGGGGCCCGAGCAGTACGTC. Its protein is CASSLSGQGPEQYV.

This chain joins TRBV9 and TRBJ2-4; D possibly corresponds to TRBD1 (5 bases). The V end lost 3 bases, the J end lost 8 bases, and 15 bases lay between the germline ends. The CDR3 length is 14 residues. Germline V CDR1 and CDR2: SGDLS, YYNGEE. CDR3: CASSEESDKDIQYF. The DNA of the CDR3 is TGTGCCAGCAGCGAAGAATCGGACAAGGACATTCAGTACTTC. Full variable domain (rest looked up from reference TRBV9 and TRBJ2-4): DSGVTQTPKHLITATGQRVTLRCSPRSGDLSVYWYQQSLDQGLQFLIQYYNGEERAKGNILERFSAQQFPDLHSELNLSSLELGDSALYFCASSEESDKDIQYFGAGTRLSVL.

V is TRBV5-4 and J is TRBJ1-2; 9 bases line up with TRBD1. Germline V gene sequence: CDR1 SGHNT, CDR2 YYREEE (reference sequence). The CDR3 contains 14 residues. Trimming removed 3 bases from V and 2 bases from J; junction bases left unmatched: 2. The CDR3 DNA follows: TGTGCCAGCAGCTGGACAGGGGCGAACTATGGCTACACCTTC. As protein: CASSWTGANYGYTF. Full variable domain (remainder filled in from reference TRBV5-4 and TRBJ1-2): ETGVTQSPTHLIKTRGQQVTLRCSSQSGHNTVSWYQQALGQGPQFIFQYYREEENGRGNFPPRFSGLQFPNYSSELNVNALELDDSALYLCASSWTGANYGYTFGSGTRLTVV.

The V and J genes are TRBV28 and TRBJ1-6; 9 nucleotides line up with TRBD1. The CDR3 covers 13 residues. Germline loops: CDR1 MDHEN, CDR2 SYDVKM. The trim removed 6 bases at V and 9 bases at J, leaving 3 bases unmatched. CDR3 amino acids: CASRTGGLSPLHF. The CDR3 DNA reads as TGTGCCAGCAGAACAGGGGGCCTTTCACCCCTCCACTTT.

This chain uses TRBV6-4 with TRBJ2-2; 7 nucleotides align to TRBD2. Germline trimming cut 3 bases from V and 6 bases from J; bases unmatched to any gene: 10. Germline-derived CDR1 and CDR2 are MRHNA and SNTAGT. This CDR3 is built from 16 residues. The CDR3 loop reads CASSENLGGGSGELFF. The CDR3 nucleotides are TGTGCCAGCAGTGAAAACCTTGGCGGGGGTTCCGGGGAGCTGTTTTTT.

DNA of the CDR3: TGTGCCAGCAGCTCCCGCTCACCGGGTGGCTACACCTTC. It translates to CASSSRSPGGYTF. The rearrangement links TRBV9 to TRBJ1-2; D gene uncertain. Germline assignment: CDR1 SGDLS and CDR2 YYNGEE. The V and J ends lost 4 bases and 7 bases respectively, with 14 bases between them. The CDR3 is 13 residues long. The complete variable domain, with remaining parts taken from reference TRBV9 and TRBJ1-2, reads DSGVTQTPKHLITATGQRVTLRCSPRSGDLSVYWYQQSLDQGLQFLIQYYNGEERAKGNILERFSAQQFPDLHSELNLSSLELGDSALYFCASSSRSPGGYTFGSGTRLTVV.

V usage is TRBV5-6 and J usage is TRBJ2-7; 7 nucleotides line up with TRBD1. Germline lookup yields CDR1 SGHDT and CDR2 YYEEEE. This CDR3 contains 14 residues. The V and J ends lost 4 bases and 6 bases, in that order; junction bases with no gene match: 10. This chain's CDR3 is CASSRLRQGPEQYV. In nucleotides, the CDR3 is TGTGCCAGCAGCCGGCTTCGACAGGGACCCGAGCAGTACGTC.

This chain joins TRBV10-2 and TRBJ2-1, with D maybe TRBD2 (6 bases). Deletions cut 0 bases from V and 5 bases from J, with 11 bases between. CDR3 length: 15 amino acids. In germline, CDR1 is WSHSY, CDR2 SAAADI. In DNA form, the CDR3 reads TGCGCCAGCAGTGAGTCGGCGGGGATTGACAATGAGCAGTTCTTC. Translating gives CASSESAGIDNEQFF.

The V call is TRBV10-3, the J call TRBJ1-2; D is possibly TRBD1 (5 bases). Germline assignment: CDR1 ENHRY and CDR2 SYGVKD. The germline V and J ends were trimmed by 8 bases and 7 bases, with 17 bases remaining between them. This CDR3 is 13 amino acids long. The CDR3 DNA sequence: TGTGCCATCGGGACTGACATCTCGGGTGGCTACACCTTC. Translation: CAIGTDISGGYTF.

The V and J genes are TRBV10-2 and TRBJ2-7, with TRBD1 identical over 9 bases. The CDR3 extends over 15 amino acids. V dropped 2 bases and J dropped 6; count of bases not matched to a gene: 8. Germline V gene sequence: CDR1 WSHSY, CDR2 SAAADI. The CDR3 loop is CASSESGTGYGEQYV. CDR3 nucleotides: TGCGCCAGCAGTGAGAGCGGGACAGGGTATGGCGAGCAGTACGTC.

As DNA, the CDR3 is TGTGCCAGCAGTCCAACCCACGGGACTAGCGGTGAGACCCAGTACTTC. Protein: CASSPTHGTSGETQYF. The V and J genes are TRBV27 and TRBJ2-5; TRBD2 matches 11 bases. CDR1 and CDR2 (germline): MNHEY, SMNVEV (reference sequence). CDR3 length: 16 amino acids. V lost 5 bases to trimming and J lost 5 bases; unmatched junction nucleotides: 10.

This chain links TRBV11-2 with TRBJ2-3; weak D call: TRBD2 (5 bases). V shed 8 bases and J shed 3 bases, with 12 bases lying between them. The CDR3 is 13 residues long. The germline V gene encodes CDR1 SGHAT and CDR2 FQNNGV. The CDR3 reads CASVGTGTDTQYF. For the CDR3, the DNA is TGTGCCAGCGTCGGTACGGGGACAGATACGCAGTATTTT.

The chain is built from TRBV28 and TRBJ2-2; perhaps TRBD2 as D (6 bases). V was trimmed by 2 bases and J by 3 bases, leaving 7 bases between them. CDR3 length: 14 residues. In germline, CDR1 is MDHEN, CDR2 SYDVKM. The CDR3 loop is CASSLGGHTGELFF. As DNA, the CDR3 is TGTGCCAGCAGTTTAGGAGGGCACACCGGGGAGCTGTTTTTT. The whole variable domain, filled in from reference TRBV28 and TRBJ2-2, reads DVKVTQSSRYLVKRTGEKVFLECVQDMDHENMFWYRQDPGLGLRLIYFSYDVKMKEKGDIPEGYSVSREKKERFSLILESASTNQTSMYLCASSLGGHTGELFFGEGSRLTVL.

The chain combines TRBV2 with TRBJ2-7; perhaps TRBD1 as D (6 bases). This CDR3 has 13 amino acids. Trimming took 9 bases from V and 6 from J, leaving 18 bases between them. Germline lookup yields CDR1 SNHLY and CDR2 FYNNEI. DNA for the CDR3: TGTGCCAGAGGGACATCTAAAAATCTCGAGCAGTACGTC. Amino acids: CARGTSKNLEQYV.

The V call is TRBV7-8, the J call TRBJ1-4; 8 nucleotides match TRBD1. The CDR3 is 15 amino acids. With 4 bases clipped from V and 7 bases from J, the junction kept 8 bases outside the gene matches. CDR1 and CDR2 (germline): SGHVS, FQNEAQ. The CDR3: CASSSGRGQGEKLFF. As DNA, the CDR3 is TGTGCCAGCAGCTCTGGCAGGGGGCAGGGTGAAAAACTGTTTTTT.

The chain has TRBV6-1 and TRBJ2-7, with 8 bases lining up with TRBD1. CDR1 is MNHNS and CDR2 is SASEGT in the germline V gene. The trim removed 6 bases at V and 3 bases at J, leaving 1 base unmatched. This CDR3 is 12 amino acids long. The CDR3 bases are TGTGCCAGCAGCGGGACAGGCTACGAGCAGTACGTC. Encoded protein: CASSGTGYEQYV.

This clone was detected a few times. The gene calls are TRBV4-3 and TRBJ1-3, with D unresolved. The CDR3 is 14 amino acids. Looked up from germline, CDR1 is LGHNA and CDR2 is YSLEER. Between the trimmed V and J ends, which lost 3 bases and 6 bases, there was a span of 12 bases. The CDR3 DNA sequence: TGCGCCAGCAGCCAGACGGGTGAGGCAAACACCATATATTTT. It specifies CASSQTGEANTIYF.

CDR3 residues: CAISESGGGNYGYTF. The CDR3 nucleotides are TGTGCCATCAGTGAGTCTGGCGGGGGCAACTATGGCTACACCTTC. V usage is TRBV10-3 and J usage is TRBJ1-2; TRBD1 might be the D (6 bases). Germline CDR1 reads ENHRY; CDR2 reads SYGVKD. V was clipped by 0 bases and J by 2 bases, with 10 bases between them. The CDR3 sequence is 15 residues long.

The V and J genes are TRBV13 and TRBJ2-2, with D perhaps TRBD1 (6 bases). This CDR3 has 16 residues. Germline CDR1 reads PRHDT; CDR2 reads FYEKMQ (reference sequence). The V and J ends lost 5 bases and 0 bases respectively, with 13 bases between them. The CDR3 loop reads CASSPRGTSNTGELFF. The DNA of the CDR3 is TGTGCCAGCAGCCCCAGGGGTACCTCGAACACCGGGGAGCTGTTTTTT.

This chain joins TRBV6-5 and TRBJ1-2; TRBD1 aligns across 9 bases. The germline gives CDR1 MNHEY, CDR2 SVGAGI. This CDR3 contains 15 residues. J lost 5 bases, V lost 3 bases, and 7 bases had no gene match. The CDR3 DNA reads TGTGCCAGCAGTTATACAGGGGGCGGAGGGTATGGCTACACCTTC. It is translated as CASSYTGGGGYGYTF.

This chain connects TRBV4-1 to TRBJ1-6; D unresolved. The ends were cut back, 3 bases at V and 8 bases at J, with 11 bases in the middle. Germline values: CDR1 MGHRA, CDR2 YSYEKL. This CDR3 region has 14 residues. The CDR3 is CASSQPTPYSPLHF. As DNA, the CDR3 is TGCGCCAGCAGCCAGCCGACACCCTATTCACCCCTCCACTTT.